This T cell receptor beta chain was recorded in a study of preoperative IRX-2 immunotherapy in early breast cancer. Clones were read by immunoSEQ multiplex PCR, and TCRdb kept only the in-frame ones, dropping some. Of roughly 3,500 clones in the sample, approximately 80% were seen once. Germline V CDR1 and CDR2: LNHDA, SQIVND (reference sequence). Trimming stripped 0 bases from V and 7 bases from J, with 16 bases between. The CDR3 runs 16 residues. The treatment here: preoperative locoregional IRX-2 cytokine immunotherapy. The receptor was derived from a human donor with breast cancer. The specimen was tumor tissue, collected before IRX-2 immunotherapy. The chain combines TRBV19 with TRBJ2-1; TRBD2 is a possible D gene (6 bases). The CDR3 coding sequence is TGTGCCAGTAGTATAGATCGTGCGGGAAGATGGAATGAGCAGTTCTTC. It encodes CASSIDRAGRWNEQFF.